The 30 T cell receptor beta chains below were found in one sample sequenced in a study of graft-versus-host responses after intestinal transplantation. Responders that carried the CFSE label, about 200,000 of them, were plated with about 200,000 irradiated, violet-dye-labeled stimulator cells. Profiled with immunoSEQ multiplex PCR; TCRdb holds only in-frame clones, not every one. The sample yields roughly 14,000 clones, 30% seen once. The material sequenced was alloreactive CD8+ T cells from a mixed lymphocyte reaction culture, taken before intestinal transplant. Subset here: CFSE-low proliferating T cells sorted from approximately six-day pre-transplant mixed lymphocyte reaction (GvH or HvG direction). The receptor source for this set is a human patient who received an intestinal transplant.

This rearrangement joins TRBV7-9 to TRBJ2-5; D could derive from TRBD1 or TRBD2 (6 bases each). The length of the CDR3 is 15 residues. Germline V lookup: CDR1 SEHNR, CDR2 FQNEAQ (reference sequence). Trimming removed 1 base from V and 4 bases from J, with 13 bases in between. CDR3 amino acids: CASSLDGGMGETQYF. CDR3 bases: TGTGCCAGCAGCTTAGACGGGGGCATGGGAGAGACCCAGTACTTC. Based on the CDR3 plus reference TRBV7-9 and TRBJ2-5, the full variable domain is DTGVSQNPRHKITKRGQNVTFRCDPISEHNRLYWYRQTLGQGPEFLTYFQNEAQLEKSRLLSDRFSAERPKGSFSTLEIQRTEQGDSAMYLCASSLDGGMGETQYFGPGTRLLVL.

The gene calls are TRBV9 and TRBJ1-1; D uncertain. The V end was cut by 3 bases, the J end by 2 bases, with 5 bases between. The CDR3 spans 12 residues. Germline CDR1 and CDR2: SGDLS and YYNGEE. The CDR3 spells CASSASNTEAFF. As DNA, the CDR3 is TGTGCCAGCAGCGCGAGTAACACTGAAGCTTTCTTT.

This clone was counted a few times. This chain connects TRBV6-5 to TRBJ2-3; 7 bases fit TRBD2. V shed 10 bases and J 2 bases; nucleotides not matched to a gene: 12. This CDR3 has 15 residues. Germline V gene data show CDR1 as MNHEY and CDR2 as SVGAGI. Here the CDR3 DNA reads TGTGCCATCGGGTGGGGGGGACCTCACACAGATACGCAGTATTTT. It is translated as CAIGWGGPHTDTQYF.

This clone was seen at least ten times. The chain uses TRBV6-1 and TRBJ1-5, with D perhaps TRBD1 (5 bases). V lost 4 bases, J lost 2 bases, and 9 bases lay in between. Germline-derived CDR1 and CDR2 are MNHNS and SASEGT. The CDR3 spans 14 residues. CDR3 DNA: TGTGCCAGCAGTGGATGGGGGGGCAATCAGCCCCAGCATTTT. Protein product: CASSGWGGNQPQHF.

J is TRBJ2-5 and V is TRBV2; 11 positions agree with TRBD2. Trimming at V came to 8 bases and at J to 1 base, leaving 6 bases not matched to a gene. This CDR3 comprises 15 residues. The germline V gene has CDR1 SNHLY and CDR2 FYNNEI. CDR3 region: CASQETSGAQETQYF. As DNA, the CDR3 is TGTGCCAGCCAGGAGACTAGCGGGGCCCAAGAGACCCAGTACTTC. The full variable domain, with the rest looked up from reference TRBV2 and TRBJ2-5, is EPEVTQTPSHQVTQMGQEVILRCVPISNHLYFYWYRQILGQKVEFLVSFYNNEISEKSEIFDDQFSVERPDGSNFTLKIRSTKLEDSAMYFCASQETSGAQETQYFGPGTRLLVL.

This clone is classed as medium-sized (0.01 to 0.1%). The chain has TRBV6-5 and TRBJ1-1; TRBD1 might be the D (6 bases). The CDR3 covers 14 residues. Between the trimmed V and J ends, which lost 6 bases and 1 base, there was a span of 12 bases. Germline V lookup: CDR1 MNHEY, CDR2 SVGAGI. The CDR3 bases are TGTGCCAGCAGGGTCCTACAGGGGAACACTGAAGCTTTCTTT. This sequence encodes CASRVLQGNTEAFF.

The chain is built from TRBV6-6 and TRBJ1-6, with D perhaps TRBD1 (5 bases). The CDR3 extends over 14 amino acids. Trimming removed 0 bases at V and 8 bases at J, with 8 bases between. Germline lookup yields CDR1 MNHNY and CDR2 SVGAGI (reference sequence). The CDR3 here is CASSYSGGHSPLHF. The CDR3, as DNA: TGTGCCAGCAGTTACTCGGGGGGACATTCACCCCTCCACTTT.

The rearrangement joins TRBV28 to TRBJ2-1; possibly TRBD1 for D (5 bases). Trimming removed 7 bases at V and 4 bases at J, with 17 bases between. The CDR3 is 15 amino acids. Germline-derived CDR1 and CDR2 are MDHEN and SYDVKM. This CDR3 reads CASTLRLGVYNEQFF. The CDR3 DNA follows: TGTGCCAGCACGCTAAGGCTAGGGGTTTACAATGAGCAGTTCTTC. Complete variable domain (other parts from reference TRBV28 and TRBJ2-1): DVKVTQSSRYLVKRTGEKVFLECVQDMDHENMFWYRQDPGLGLRLIYFSYDVKMKEKGDIPEGYSVSREKKERFSLILESASTNQTSMYLCASTLRLGVYNEQFFGPGTRLTVL.

This clone is termed medium-sized (0.01 to 0.1%). The gene calls are TRBV20-1 and TRBJ2-7; 7 bases match TRBD1. With V trimmed by 6 bases and J by 5 bases, 4 bases remained unmatched. Germline loops: CDR1 DFQATT, CDR2 SNEGSKA (reference sequence). The length of the CDR3 is 11 residues. The CDR3 sequence: CSAQGWDEQYF. The CDR3 nucleotides read TGCAGTGCACAGGGGTGGGACGAGCAGTACTTC.

The J gene is TRBJ2-1, the V gene TRBV14; D not resolved. The CDR3 is made up of 13 amino acids. With 0 bases removed from V and 7 bases from J, the gap between germline ends came to 7 bases. The germline gives CDR1 SGHDN, CDR2 FVKESK. The CDR3 loop is CASSQEEWNEQFF. Written as DNA, the CDR3 is TGTGCCAGCAGCCAAGAAGAGTGGAATGAGCAGTTCTTC.

The chain recombines TRBV6-1 with TRBJ2-7; D not resolved. Germline V gene data show CDR1 as MNHNS and CDR2 as SASEGT. The CDR3 is 16 amino acids. The V end was cut by 0 bases, the J end by 3 bases, with 15 bases between. The CDR3 is CASSEAVLNFSYEQYF. Written as DNA, the CDR3 is TGTGCCAGCAGTGAAGCCGTCCTAAATTTTAGCTACGAGCAGTACTTC.

This clone was found once. This sequence joins TRBV6-5 and TRBJ2-2, with TRBD1 matching over 7 bases. This CDR3 has 13 amino acids. Trimming removed 5 bases from V and 5 bases from J; junction bases left unmatched: 2. CDR1 MNHEY and CDR2 SVGAGI come from the germline V gene. CDR3 region: CASSVQGTGELFF. CDR3 DNA sequence: TGTGCCAGCAGTGTACAGGGGACCGGGGAGCTGTTTTTT.

By share of the sample, this clone is medium-sized (0.01 to 0.1%). The chain couples TRBV27 to TRBJ1-4; 8 nucleotides line up with TRBD1. The CDR3 runs to 16 residues. The germline gives CDR1 MNHEY, CDR2 SMNVEV (reference sequence). After removal of 0 bases from V and 6 bases from J, the junction contained 6 bases not matched to a gene. CDR3 protein: CASSLSWAGGYEKLFF. CDR3 nucleotide sequence: TGTGCCAGCAGTTTATCGTGGGCAGGGGGCTATGAAAAACTGTTTTTT. Full variable domain (outside the CDR3, taken from reference TRBV27 and TRBJ1-4): EAQVTQNPRYLITVTGKKLTVTCSQNMNHEYMSWYRQDPGLGLRQIYYSMNVEVTDKGDVPEGYKVSRKEKRNFPLILESPSPNQTSLYFCASSLSWAGGYEKLFFGSGTQLSVL.

By share, this clone ranks as medium-sized (0.01 to 0.1%). The rearrangement links TRBV9 to TRBJ1-1; D unclear. There are 14 residues in the CDR3. Germline CDR1 and CDR2: SGDLS and YYNGEE. Trimming took 0 bases from V and 5 from J, leaving 11 bases between them. The CDR3 region is CASSVGGEGTEAFF. In DNA form, the CDR3 reads TGTGCCAGCAGCGTAGGGGGAGAAGGAACTGAAGCTTTCTTT. Full variable domain (outside the CDR3, taken from reference TRBV9 and TRBJ1-1): DSGVTQTPKHLITATGQRVTLRCSPRSGDLSVYWYQQSLDQGLQFLIQYYNGEERAKGNILERFSAQQFPDLHSELNLSSLELGDSALYFCASSVGGEGTEAFFGQGTRLTVV.

This clone has only a few counts. The V and J genes are TRBV5-4 and TRBJ1-1; D might be TRBD1 (5 bases). V gave up 1 base and J gave up 3 bases, with 16 bases separating them. This CDR3 spans 16 amino acids. Looked up from germline, CDR1 is SGHNT and CDR2 is YYREEE (reference sequence). The DNA of the CDR3 is TGTGCCAGCAGCTTGCTAGTGGGGGGGGTGGACACTGAAGCTTTCTTT. Translating gives CASSLLVGGVDTEAFF.

This clone was seen a few times. The chain uses TRBV4-1 and TRBJ1-1, with TRBD1 as a possible D gene (5 bases). The ends were cut back, 1 base at V and 5 bases at J, with 11 bases in the middle. The germline V gene has CDR1 MGHRA and CDR2 YSYEKL. The CDR3 contains 14 residues. CDR3 coding DNA: TGCGCCAGCAGCCAAGTGGCAGGGCTTACTGAAGCTTTCTTT. This encodes CASSQVAGLTEAFF.

The V gene is TRBV6-5, the J gene TRBJ2-7; no clear D. The CDR3 is 13 amino acids. Germline CDR1 MNHEY, CDR2 SVGAGI. Deletions cut 6 bases from V and 4 bases from J, with 13 bases between. The CDR3 coding sequence is TGTGCCAGCAGAATAGGTTCCCGGTACGAGCAGTACTTC. Residues: CASRIGSRYEQYF.

This clone was counted a few times. The genes are TRBV28 and TRBJ1-1; a possible D gene is TRBD1 (5 bases). Germline CDR1 is MDHEN and CDR2 is SYDVKM. The CDR3 extends over 13 amino acids. Trimming pared 2 bases from V and 2 bases from J, leaving 6 bases between. The CDR3 nucleotides read TGTGCCAGCAGTTTAGGGGGAAACACTGAAGCTTTCTTT. Its translation: CASSLGGNTEAFF.

Concerning this clone: This may be a read error: a much more frequent sequence differs by one nucleotide. The chain recombines TRBV9 with TRBJ2-2, with D maybe TRBD2 (6 bases). CDR1 is SGDLS and CDR2 is YYNGEE in the germline V gene. The CDR3 runs to 15 residues. The CDR3 sequence is CARSAWQRGGGELFF. CDR3 sequence (DNA): TGTGCCCGCAGCGCCTGGCAGCGTGGAGGGGGGGAGCTGTTTTTT.

This clone was seen more than once but under ten times. The rearrangement uses TRBV19 and TRBJ2-3, with D perhaps matching TRBD1 (5 bases). CDR1 and CDR2 (germline): LNHDA, SQIVND (reference sequence). The CDR3 consists of 13 residues. Trimming cost V 9 bases and J 0 bases, with 10 bases left between them. The CDR3 DNA reads as TGTGCCAGCTCCGACAGTAGCACAGATACGCAGTATTTT. This translates into CASSDSSTDTQYF.

As for this clone: Additional DNA sequences in this sample encode the identical CDR3. This sequence joins TRBV4-1 and TRBJ2-1; D may match TRBD1 or TRBD2 (5 bases each). V was clipped by 3 bases and J by 12 bases, with 30 bases between them. This CDR3 is 18 amino acids long. Germline CDR1 and CDR2: MGHRA and YSYEKL. The CDR3 is CASSHSVGRGPLEPGQFF. CDR3 DNA: TGCGCCAGCAGCCATAGTGTCGGTAGGGGTCCACTAGAACCTGGGCAGTTCTTC.

The chain is built from TRBV4-1 and TRBJ2-7; D unclear. This CDR3 has 16 residues. Germline V gene lookup returns CDR1 MGHRA and CDR2 YSYEKL. The germline V and J ends were trimmed by 0 bases and 4 bases, with 16 bases remaining between them. The CDR3 spells CASSQDLLQSAYEQYF. In DNA, the CDR3 is TGCGCCAGCAGCCAAGATCTCCTACAGTCGGCATACGAGCAGTACTTC.

The chain joins TRBV5-8 to TRBJ2-1; 8 bases match TRBD1. This CDR3 is built from 16 residues. CDR1 and CDR2 (germline): SGHTS, YDEGEE. Unmatched junction bases numbered 7, after V lost 3 bases and J lost 2 bases. The CDR3 DNA is TGTGCCAGCAGCTCGAGACAGGGGCGCGCCTACAATGAGCAGTTCTTC. This gives the protein CASSSRQGRAYNEQFF. Complete variable domain (other parts from reference TRBV5-8 and TRBJ2-1): EAGVTQSPTHLIKTRGQQATLRCSPISGHTSVYWYQQALGLGLQFLLWYDEGEERNRGNFPPRFSGRQFPNYSSELNVNALELEDSALYLCASSSRQGRAYNEQFFGPGTRLTVL.

This clone is medium-sized. The J gene is TRBJ2-7, the V gene TRBV5-6, with D possibly TRBD1 on 5 matching bases. Germline V gene data show CDR1 as SGHDT and CDR2 as YYEEEE. CDR3 size: 15 residues. With 0 bases removed from V and 5 bases from J, the gap between germline ends came to 15 bases. The DNA of the CDR3 is TGTGCCAGCAGCTTGGGCAGTGACGGACACGACGAGCAGTACTTC. Protein: CASSLGSDGHDEQYF.

V and J are TRBV6-5 and TRBJ2-1, with D unclear. V lost 0 bases to trimming and J lost 4 bases, with 13 bases between them. CDR1 is MNHEY and CDR2 is SVGAGI in the germline V gene. The CDR3 runs 16 residues. Here the CDR3 reads CASSYSVMDVYNEQFF. The CDR3 DNA reads as TGTGCCAGCAGTTACTCAGTCATGGACGTATACAATGAGCAGTTCTTC.

By its share, this clone is medium-sized (0.01 to 0.1%). Germline is not matched at one junction end, which may reflect a read error. V is TRBV27 and J is TRBJ2-7, with 8 bases lining up with TRBD1. The length of the CDR3 is 15 residues. Germline lookup yields CDR1 MNHEY and CDR2 SMNVEV (reference sequence). The CDR3 spells CASSLSGTGYYEQYF. CDR3 in DNA: TGTGCCAGCAGTCTATCTGGGACAGGCTACTACGAGCAGTACTTC.

V is TRBV9 and J is TRBJ2-1; D might be TRBD1 or TRBD2, each matching 5 bases. The CDR3 contains 13 residues. Germline CDR1 SGDLS, CDR2 YYNGEE. Trimming shortened V by 0 bases and J by 7 bases, and 8 bases separated the two germline ends. CDR3: CASSVGGGNEQFF. The DNA for the CDR3 is TGTGCCAGCAGCGTAGGTGGGGGTAATGAGCAGTTCTTC. Full variable domain (remainder filled in from reference TRBV9 and TRBJ2-1): DSGVTQTPKHLITATGQRVTLRCSPRSGDLSVYWYQQSLDQGLQFLIQYYNGEERAKGNILERFSAQQFPDLHSELNLSSLELGDSALYFCASSVGGGNEQFFGPGTRLTVL.

This clone has more than one count but fewer than ten. The V and J genes are TRBV30 and TRBJ1-5; tentative D call: TRBD1 (5 bases). The CDR3 runs to 16 residues. Germline CDR1 and CDR2: GTSNPN and SVGIG (reference sequence). V was shortened by 0 bases and J by 5 bases, with 17 bases between the two germline ends. The CDR3 sequence: CAWSVSPTGCDQPQHF. The DNA for the CDR3 is TGTGCCTGGAGTGTTTCACCAACAGGCTGTGATCAGCCCCAGCATTTT.

There are a few counts of this clone. This chain uses TRBV6-5 with TRBJ2-7; 11 bases align to TRBD1. Unmatched junction bases numbered 6, after V lost 6 bases and J lost 2 bases. This CDR3 has 15 amino acids. Germline CDR1 reads MNHEY; CDR2 reads SVGAGI. The CDR3 DNA reads TGTGCCAGCAGCCCGGGACAGGGGGATGCCTACGAGCAGTACTTC. Encoded protein: CASSPGQGDAYEQYF.

This clone has a handful of counts. The CDR3 region has the DNA TGTGCCAGCAGTGAAGAGGGACTAACCTACGAGCAGTACTTC. Its translation is CASSEEGLTYEQYF. V usage is TRBV6-1 and J usage is TRBJ2-7; TRBD2 agrees at 7 bases. The CDR3 runs 14 residues. J was trimmed by 2 bases and V by 1 base; bases with no gene match: 2. Germline CDR1 and CDR2: MNHNS and SASEGT.